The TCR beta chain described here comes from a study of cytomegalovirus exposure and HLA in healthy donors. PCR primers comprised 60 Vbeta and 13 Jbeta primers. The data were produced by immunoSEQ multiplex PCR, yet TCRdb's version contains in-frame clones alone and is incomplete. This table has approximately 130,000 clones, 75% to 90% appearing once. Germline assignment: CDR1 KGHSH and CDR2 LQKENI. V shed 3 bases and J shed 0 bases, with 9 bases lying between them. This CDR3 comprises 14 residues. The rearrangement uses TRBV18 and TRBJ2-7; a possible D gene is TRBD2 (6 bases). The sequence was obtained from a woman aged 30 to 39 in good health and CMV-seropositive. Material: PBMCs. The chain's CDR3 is CASSPAGSSYEQYF. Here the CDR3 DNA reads TGTGCCAGCTCACCGGCCGGGAGCTCCTACGAGCAGTACTTC.